The 3 T cell receptor beta chains presented below share a single source sample, sequenced in a study of blood T cell repertoires in COVID-19. Produced via immunoSEQ multiplex PCR; TCRdb's table is partial and in-frame only. The sample records some 300,000 clones, over 80% being singletons. The sequencing input was peripheral blood. The receptors shown here come from a woman aged 50 to 65 with COVID-19, enrolled during active disease.

V usage is TRBV10-3 and J usage is TRBJ2-1; TRBD2 is a possible D gene (5 bases). V shed 0 bases and J shed 4 bases, with 7 bases lying between them. Germline V gene sequence: CDR1 ENHRY, CDR2 SYGVKD. The CDR3 is 14 residues long. The chain's CDR3 is CAISESWEYNEQFF. The DNA for the CDR3 is TGTGCCATCAGTGAGTCGTGGGAGTACAATGAGCAGTTCTTC.

This chain joins TRBV6-2 or TRBV6-3 and TRBJ1-2; D unclear. Germline CDR1 reads MNHEY; CDR2 reads SVGEGT. This CDR3 is built from 14 residues. The ends were cut back, 6 bases at V and 6 bases at J, with 17 bases in the middle. The CDR3 region has the DNA TGTGCCAGCAGCCCCCCGACCGATCGGGATGGCTACACCTTC. It yields the protein CASSPPTDRDGYTF.

This clone was seen a few times. The chain couples TRBV27 to TRBJ2-1, with a possible D match to TRBD2 (6 bases). This CDR3 is 14 amino acids long. The ends were cut back, 7 bases at V and 4 bases at J, with 14 bases in the middle. The germline CDR1 and CDR2 sequences are MNHEY and SMNVEV (reference sequence). CDR3 nucleotides: TGTGCCAGCAAATATAGCGGCACTTACAATGAGCAGTTCTTC. Translated, it gives CASKYSGTYNEQFF.